This TCR beta chain stems from a study of T cell repertoires in cytomegalovirus infection. In the study overall: Public signatures in TCR beta pointed to CMV infection and matching HLA type.

Study-level results: Across the ex vivo response, the dominant clonotypes were HLA-C-restricted CMV-specific TCR beta clonotypes.

Details on this clonotype: The antigen is unknown.

Germline CDR1 is MDHEN and CDR2 is SYDVKM. The CDR3 is 16 amino acids. V lost 1 base, J lost 4 bases, and 8 bases stayed unmatched. TCRdb fed the reads into MiXCR, producing one record per CDR3 protein. The data show a few hundred thousand distinct CDR3 sequences, with about 39% seen just once and 48% held by the top ten. Sequencing used cultured PBMCs, obtained from culture after CMV antigen stimulation. V is TRBV28 and J is TRBJ1-2; 8 bases are a match to TRBD1. This TCR came from a human donor in good health (CMV status not recorded). Some clones in this sample may be carry-over from other donors' samples. The CDR3 here is CASSLFPETGVYGYTF. The CDR3 DNA reads TGTGCCAGCAGTTTATTTCCGGAGACAGGGGTCTATGGCTACACCTTC.